The 24 T cell receptor beta chains presented below share a single source sample, sequenced in a study of vaccination and CD4 T cells after COVID-19. Oncomine TCR Beta short-read sequencing was applied to DNA from cultured CD4+ T cells. TCRdb called the PCR reads again in MiXCR, with one record for every CDR3 protein. The table has under 20,000 distinct CDR3 sequences, around 80% seen once. For these receptors, no antigen is known. Treatment given: approximately nine-day PBMC culture with coronavirus spike peptide pools or control peptides (ViraFEST assay). Sequencing was performed on CD4+ T cells from blood, cultured in vitro, taken after SARS-CoV-2 vaccination. All receptors come from a human donor who received a COVID-19 vaccine.

V is TRBV7-9 and J is TRBJ1-1; D gene uncertain. This CDR3 spans 13 amino acids. The germline V gene has CDR1 SEHNR and CDR2 FQNEAQ (reference sequence). V dropped 2 bases and J dropped 7 bases, with 11 bases sitting between them. Here the CDR3 DNA reads TGTGCCAGCAGCTTAAATCAGGAGGATGAAGCTTTCTTT. It codes for CASSLNQEDEAFF.

V is TRBV19 and J is TRBJ2-3; 7 bases align to TRBD2. Germline CDR1 is LNHDA and CDR2 is SQIVND (reference sequence). Trimming removed 1 base from V and 4 bases from J; junction bases left unmatched: 5. The CDR3 contains 15 residues. CDR3 loop: CASSIGGGSADTQYF. CDR3 nucleotides: TGTGCCAGTAGTATAGGGGGCGGGAGCGCAGATACGCAGTATTTT.

The rearrangement uses TRBV6-2 or TRBV6-3 and TRBJ2-1; 8 bases match TRBD2. V lost 5 bases, J lost 0 bases, and 6 bases stayed unmatched. CDR1 and CDR2 from the germline V gene are MNHEY and SVGEGT. The CDR3 is made up of 16 amino acids. In nucleotides, the CDR3 is TGTGCCAGCAGTCAAGGACTAGCCGTCTCCTACAATGAGCAGTTCTTC. This encodes CASSQGLAVSYNEQFF.

The rearrangement joins TRBV10-1 to TRBJ1-6; D unclear. Trimming shortened V by 3 bases and J by 15 bases, and 12 bases separated the two germline ends. Germline CDR1 reads WNHNN; CDR2 reads SYGVQD (reference sequence). The CDR3 is 12 residues long. The chain's CDR3 is CASSDPGYGLHF. As DNA, the CDR3 is TGCGCCAGCAGTGACCCGGGTTACGGCCTCCACTTT.

V usage is TRBV14 and J usage is TRBJ1-6, with D possibly matching TRBD1 (6 bases). V was pared by 1 base and J by 5 bases, with 9 bases between. Germline V lookup: CDR1 SGHDN, CDR2 FVKESK. There are 15 residues in the CDR3. For the CDR3, the DNA is TGTGCCAGCAGCCAAGTAAACAGGGATAATTCACCCCTCCACTTT. As protein: CASSQVNRDNSPLHF.

This chain joins TRBV20-1 and TRBJ2-1; 8 positions agree with TRBD1. V gave up 1 base and J gave up 9 bases; unmatched junction bases: 14. The germline CDR1 and CDR2 sequences are DFQATT and SNEGSKA (reference sequence). The CDR3 runs 16 residues. The CDR3 nucleotides read TGCAGTGCTAGAGCCCTTGAGGGGACAGGAATTGGTGAGCAGTTCTTC. Amino acid sequence: CSARALEGTGIGEQFF.

Notes on this clonotype: Its ends do not fully match the called genes, so a read error is possible. The rearrangement links TRBV29-1 to TRBJ1-4, with TRBD1 matching over 9 bases. In germline, CDR1 is SQVTM, CDR2 ANQGSEA. The CDR3 is 13 residues long. DNA for the CDR3: TGTAGCGCCACGACAGGGGGTGGTGAAAAACTGTTTTTT. It yields the protein CSATTGGGEKLFF.

J is TRBJ1-6 and V is TRBV6-1; TRBD1 is a possible D gene (5 bases). V was shortened by 7 bases and J by 7 bases, with 20 bases between the two germline ends. Germline V CDR1 and CDR2: MNHNS, SASEGT. The CDR3 is made up of 16 amino acids. The CDR3 DNA sequence: TGTGCCAGCACCGGGGACGGCCAGCGGGGAAATTCACCCCTCCACTTT. Protein product: CASTGDGQRGNSPLHF.

The CDR3 spells CASREPRQGGNNQPQHF. CDR3 nucleotide sequence: TGTGCCAGCAGGGAACCTAGACAGGGGGGTAACAATCAGCCCCAGCATTTT. The chain has TRBV2 and TRBJ1-5, with 9 positions matching TRBD1. Unmatched junction bases numbered 12, after V lost 6 bases and J lost 3 bases. The CDR3 contains 17 residues. Germline V gives CDR1 SNHLY, CDR2 FYNNEI.

This chain joins TRBV10-3 and TRBJ2-4; D may be TRBD2 (5 bases). Germline V gene sequence: CDR1 ENHRY, CDR2 SYGVKD. This CDR3 is built from 13 residues. The germline V and J ends were trimmed by 0 bases and 5 bases, with 5 bases remaining between them. CDR3 protein: CAISESAENIQYF. The DNA for the CDR3 is TGTGCCATCAGTGAGTCAGCGGAAAACATTCAGTACTTC.

This clonotype has only one observation. The chain recombines TRBV3-1 with TRBJ2-5, with a weak D call TRBD2 (6 bases). This CDR3 spans 15 amino acids. The V gene lost 2 bases and the J gene lost 5 bases, with 15 bases spanning the gap. Germline values: CDR1 LGHDT, CDR2 YNNKEL (reference sequence). CDR3 residues: CASSQPGGAEETQYF. The CDR3 DNA sequence: TGTGCCAGCAGCCAACCCGGGGGAGCGGAGGAGACCCAGTACTTC.

The V gene is TRBV7-2, the J gene TRBJ2-3; the match to TRBD2 covers 8 bases. The germline gives CDR1 SGHTA, CDR2 FQGNSA. Trimming took 11 bases from V and 6 from J; bases not matched to a gene: 13. The CDR3 runs to 14 residues. The DNA of the CDR3 is TGTGCCCTAAGCGGGGGCCTCGGGGTGGATACGCAGTATTTT. This gives the protein CALSGGLGVDTQYF.

This sequence joins TRBV5-1 and TRBJ2-5, with D possibly being TRBD2 (6 bases). This CDR3 contains 15 residues. The V end was cut by 5 bases, the J end by 5 bases, with 19 bases between. Germline V gene data show CDR1 as SGHRS and CDR2 as YFSETQ. The CDR3 coding sequence is TGCGCCAGCAGTGCCCTCGGGAGCGTCGGGGAGACCCAGTACTTC. Translated: CASSALGSVGETQYF.

V gene TRBV12-3 or TRBV12-4 combines with J gene TRBJ1-1, with unresolved D. CDR3 size: 14 residues. Trimming removed 6 bases at V and 6 bases at J, with 17 bases between. Here the CDR3 reads CASSRFPGVSEAFF. DNA for the CDR3: TGTGCCAGCAGCCGATTTCCTGGGGTCTCTGAAGCTTTCTTT.

The chain is built from TRBV30 and TRBJ1-6, with D tentatively TRBD1 (6 bases). V lost 6 bases, J lost 6 bases, and 12 bases lay in between. From germline, CDR1 is GTSNPN and CDR2 SVGIG (reference sequence). CDR3 length equals 13 residues. This CDR3 is CACTGQFNSPLHF. The CDR3, as DNA: TGTGCCTGCACCGGACAGTTTAATTCACCCCTCCACTTT.

The V gene is TRBV20-1, the J gene TRBJ2-7; a possible D gene is TRBD2 (5 bases). The V end lost 3 bases, the J end lost 5 bases, and 29 bases lay between the germline ends. This CDR3 region has 18 residues. Germline CDR1 DFQATT, CDR2 SNEGSKA (reference sequence). This CDR3 is CSASASRAAGSPIDEQYF. The CDR3 coding sequence is TGCAGTGCTAGTGCGAGCAGAGCGGCCGGGTCCCCCATAGACGAGCAGTACTTC.

This chain uses TRBV12-3 or TRBV12-4 with TRBJ1-2; D remains ambiguous. The V gene lost 6 bases and the J gene lost 8 bases, with 10 bases spanning the gap. This CDR3 comprises 11 residues. CDR3 protein: CASSRNAGYTF. CDR3 DNA sequence: TGTGCCAGCAGCCGGAATGCAGGCTACACCTTC.

This rearrangement joins TRBV20-1 to TRBJ1-2; weak D call: TRBD1 (5 bases). The CDR3 covers 15 residues. Trimming stripped 3 bases from V and 6 bases from J, with 20 bases between. In germline, CDR1 is DFQATT, CDR2 SNEGSKA (reference sequence). The CDR3 sequence is CSASRFSSGEDGYTF. As DNA, the CDR3 is TGCAGTGCTAGTAGGTTTTCATCGGGGGAGGATGGCTACACCTTC.

CDR3 sequence reads: CAWSQTGGFSSYNSPLHF. The CDR3 bases are TGTGCCTGGAGTCAAACAGGAGGTTTTAGCTCCTATAATTCACCCCTCCACTTT. V and J are TRBV30 and TRBJ1-6, with D perhaps TRBD1 (5 bases). Germline CDR1 reads GTSNPN; CDR2 reads SVGIG (reference sequence). V dropped 2 bases and J dropped 0 bases, with 17 bases sitting between them. This CDR3 spans 18 amino acids.

The chain links TRBV7-8 to TRBJ1-5, with 9 bases identical to TRBD1. CDR1 and CDR2 (germline): SGHVS, FQNEAQ. The CDR3 is made up of 15 amino acids. Unmatched junction bases numbered 5, after V lost 1 base and J lost 7 bases. CDR3 sequence (DNA): TGTGCCAGCAGCTTAGACAGGGGGCCAGGGCAGCCCCAGCATTTT. Its protein product is CASSLDRGPGQPQHF.

The chain links TRBV6-1 to TRBJ1-6; D unresolved. V was cut by 6 bases and J by 7 bases, with 13 bases left in between. The CDR3 runs to 14 residues. CDR1 and CDR2 from the germline V gene are MNHNS and SASEGT. The CDR3 region has the DNA TGTGCCAGCAGCTTAACGCTGGGGAATTCACCCCTCCACTTT. Protein sequence: CASSLTLGNSPLHF.

The genes are TRBV19 and TRBJ2-3, with 8 nucleotides matching TRBD1. In germline, CDR1 is LNHDA, CDR2 SQIVND (reference sequence). The CDR3 spans 18 residues. With V trimmed by 6 bases and J by 1 base, 15 bases remained unmatched. CDR3 sequence (DNA): TGTGCCAGTAGGTCGGGCAGGGGGCGATCCCTTGGCACAGATACGCAGTATTTT. Protein: CASRSGRGRSLGTDTQYF.

The chain employs TRBV7-3 and TRBJ2-2; D call uncertain. The CDR3 runs to 18 residues. CDR1 is SGHTA and CDR2 is FQGTGA in the germline V gene. The germline V and J ends were trimmed by 1 base and 2 bases, with 17 bases remaining between them. The DNA of the CDR3 is TGTGCCAGCAGCTTAATGGTCTCGCCGAGACACAACACCGGGGAGCTGTTTTTT. Residues: CASSLMVSPRHNTGELFF.

This clonotype has only one observation. The genes are TRBV20-1 and TRBJ1-1; no definite D call. CDR3 length equals 14 residues. With 3 bases removed from V and 0 bases from J, the gap between germline ends came to 11 bases. The germline V gene encodes CDR1 DFQATT and CDR2 SNEGSKA (reference sequence). DNA of the CDR3: TGCAGTGCTAGTCGGGGTAGCATGAACACTGAAGCTTTCTTT. Its protein product is CSASRGSMNTEAFF.